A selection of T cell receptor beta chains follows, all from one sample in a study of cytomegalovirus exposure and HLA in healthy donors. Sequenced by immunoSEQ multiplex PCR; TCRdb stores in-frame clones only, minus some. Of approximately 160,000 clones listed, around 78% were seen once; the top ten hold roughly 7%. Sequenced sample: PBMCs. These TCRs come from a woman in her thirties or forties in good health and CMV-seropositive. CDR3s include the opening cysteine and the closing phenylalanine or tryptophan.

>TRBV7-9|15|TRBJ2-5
CASSSGLAGVETQYF
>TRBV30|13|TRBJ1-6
CAWSITGHSPLHF
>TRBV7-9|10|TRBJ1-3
CSSSLLGDVF
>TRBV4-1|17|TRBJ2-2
CASSQVSLRGLTGELFF
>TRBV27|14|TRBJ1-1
CASSLQFMNTEAFF
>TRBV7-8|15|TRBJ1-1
CASSLERWPHTEAFF
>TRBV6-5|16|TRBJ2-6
CASSFISDGGANVLTF
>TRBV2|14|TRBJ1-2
CASSGDRKNYGYTF
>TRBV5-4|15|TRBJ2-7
CASSSEPQGTYEQYF
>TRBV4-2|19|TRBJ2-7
CASSQVLSLNTGESYEQYF
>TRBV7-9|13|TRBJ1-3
CASSLRDFGTIYF
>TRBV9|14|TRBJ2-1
CASSVWTGSHEQFF
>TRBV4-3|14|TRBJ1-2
CASSQGQGVDGYTF
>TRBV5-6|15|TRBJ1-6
CASSLYRLGNSPLHF
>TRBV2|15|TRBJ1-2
CASSAAGTGSRGYTF
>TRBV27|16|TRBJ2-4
CASSSSGGASKNSQYF
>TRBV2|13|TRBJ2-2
CASSEAVAGELFF
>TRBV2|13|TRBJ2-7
CASSGDLAYEQYF
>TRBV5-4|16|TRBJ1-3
CASSLLDRTTGNTIYF
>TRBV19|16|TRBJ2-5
CASSPTAGGPQETQYF
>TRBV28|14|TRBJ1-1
CASRESGGGTEAFF
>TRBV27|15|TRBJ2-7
CASRGQGTSFREQYF
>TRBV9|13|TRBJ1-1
CASSASLEGEAFF
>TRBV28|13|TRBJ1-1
CASSLGWRGEAFF
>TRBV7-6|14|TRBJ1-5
CASSMTGSNQPQHF
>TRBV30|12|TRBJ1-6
CAWSGVNSPLHF
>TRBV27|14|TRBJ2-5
CASARRGGQETQYF
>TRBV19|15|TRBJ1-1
CASSRWAIPNTEAFF
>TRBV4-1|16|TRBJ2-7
CASSQAIGAGGFEQYF
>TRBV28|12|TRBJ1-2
CASNLQNYGYTF
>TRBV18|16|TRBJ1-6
CASSPLPAGSTSPLHF
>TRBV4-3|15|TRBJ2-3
CASSQGQGITDTQYF
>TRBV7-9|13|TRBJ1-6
CASSLVTESALHF
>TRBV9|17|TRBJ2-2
CASSVDAGTGNTGELFF
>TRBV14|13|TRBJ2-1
CASSQRSNNEQFF
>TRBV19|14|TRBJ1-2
CASSRTGGFYGYTF
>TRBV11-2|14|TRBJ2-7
CASSLDWTTREQYF
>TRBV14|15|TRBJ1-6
CASSQLDRGASPLHF
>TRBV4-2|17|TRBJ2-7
CASSQFASGTSIYEQYF
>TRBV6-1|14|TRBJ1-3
CASRMWASGNTIYF
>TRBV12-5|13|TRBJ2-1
CASGAGEYNEQFF
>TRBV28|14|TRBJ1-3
CASSETGSGNTIYF
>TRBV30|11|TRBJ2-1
CAWKAENEQFF
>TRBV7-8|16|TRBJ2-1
CASSSYGGDSYNEQFF
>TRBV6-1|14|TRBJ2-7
CASSPGGGRDEQYF
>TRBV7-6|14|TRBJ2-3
CASSLATATDTQYF
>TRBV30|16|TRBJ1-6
CAWSDEGFSYNSPLHF
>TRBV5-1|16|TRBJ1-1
CASSSRGIEVGTEAFF
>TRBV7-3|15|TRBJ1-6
CASSLNSLYNSPLHF
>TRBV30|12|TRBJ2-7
CAWRDRGGEQYF
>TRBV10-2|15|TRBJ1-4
CASSDRQGTNEKLFF
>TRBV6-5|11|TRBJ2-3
CASARSDTQYF
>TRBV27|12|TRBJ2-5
CASSSEGETQYF
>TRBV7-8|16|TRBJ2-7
CASSPGQGSIIYEQYF
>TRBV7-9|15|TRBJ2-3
CASSFYSLAADTQYF
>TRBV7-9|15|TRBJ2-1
CASSLPGTSIHEQFF
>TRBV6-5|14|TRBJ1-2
CATWERQARHGYTF